This T cell receptor beta chain derives from a study of cytomegalovirus exposure and HLA in healthy donors. The study's findings and limits: The CMV antigen specificity of three CMV-associated chains was confirmed through in vitro analysis. Whilst most TCR sequences proved rare, a subset of public TCRs occurred across many donors. For cytomegalovirus status, the classifier reportedly gave diagnoses with high specificity and sensitivity. Clonal expansion, a later analysis showed, was greater in HLA-associated TCR beta chains than in equally common others.

This clone was seen a few times. Antigen: not known. 60 Vbeta and 13 Jbeta primers were used in PCR. Libraries were prepared by immunoSEQ multiplex PCR; TCRdb keeps only in-frame clonotypes and omits some of them. The data contain around 80,000 clones, approximately 60% of them singletons. The sequence was collected from a male donor in good health and CMV-seropositive. Material for sequencing was PBMCs.

DNA for the CDR3: TGTGCCAGCTCTTGGGGCGGGGTGGGGGAGACCCAGTACTTC. Its protein is CASSWGGVGETQYF. The V and J genes are TRBV5-4 and TRBJ2-5, with D tentatively TRBD2 (6 bases). The CDR3 covers 14 residues. From germline, CDR1 is SGHNT and CDR2 YYREEE (reference sequence). V lost 7 bases to trimming and J lost 5 bases, with 18 bases between them. The full variable domain, in which reference TRBV5-4 and TRBJ2-5 provide the parts outside the CDR3, is ETGVTQSPTHLIKTRGQQVTLRCSSQSGHNTVSWYQQALGQGPQFIFQYYREEENGRGNFPPRFSGLQFPNYSSELNVNALELDDSALYLCASSWGGVGETQYFGPGTRLLVL.